One TCR beta chain is described in this entry. Its specificity is not known. This entry belongs to a study of siplizumab effects on memory and regulatory T cells. Germline V gene lookup returns CDR1 LNHDA and CDR2 SQIVND (reference sequence). The CDR3 consists of 11 residues. The germline V and J ends were trimmed by 9 bases and 7 bases, with 12 bases remaining between them. The data were produced by immunoSEQ multiplex PCR, yet TCRdb's version contains in-frame clones alone and is incomplete. Among nearly 85,000 clones, roughly 87% were seen once, and the ten largest hold approximately 1.4%. Study conclusions and caveats: Some alloreactive sequences were traceable to unstimulated CD4+ memory cells, and siplizumab significantly reduced them.

The sample taken for sequencing was Tregs sorted from blood. This receptor was identified in a human donor in good health. The rearrangement links TRBV19 to TRBJ1-1; D is ambiguous. This CDR3 reads CASRELLEAFF. CDR3 sequence (DNA): TGTGCCAGCCGAGAGCTCCTTGAAGCTTTCTTT.